This TCR beta chain is drawn from a study of metastatic and nonmetastatic thyroid tumors. Study information: It was across blood and tumor or nodule tissue from malignant and benign thyroid patients that repertoires were compared. Study conclusions and caveats: As reported, TCR beta diversity in blood and tumor was significantly higher in malignant thyroid tumors than in benign nodules.

Through MiXCR, TCRdb re-clonotyped the PCR reads. This sample has around 20,000 clones, with approximately 30% found just once. The table lists this clone with a few counts. Its specificity is unknown. Treatment of any kind had been given to no patient before thyroid surgery. Per germline, CDR1 MNHEY and CDR2 SVGEGT. The junction had 4 bases not matched to a gene; V was cut back by 3 bases and J by 7 bases. The CDR3 spans 14 residues. The receptor's source is a female donor with papillary thyroid cancer or a benign thyroid nodule (not recorded which). Some clones in this sample may be carry-over from other donors' samples. The chain is built from TRBV6-2 or TRBV6-3 and TRBJ2-1; TRBD1 matches 9 bases. Sequenced material: adjacent normal tissue. CDR3 nucleotides: TGTGCCAGCAGTTATACAGGGGGCGTGAATGAGCAGTTCTTC. Translation gives CASSYTGGVNEQFF.